This is a list of T cell receptor beta chains from one sample in a study of shared clonotypes between healthy human individuals. The repertoire was sequenced with immunoSEQ multiplex PCR; TCRdb's copy has only in-frame clones and lacks some. The sample shows roughly 2,300,000 clones, roughly 90% of them seen only once. What was sequenced was naive CD4+ T cells from PBMCs. These TCRs come from a man aged 18-30 years in good health. Some clones in this sample may be carry-over from other donors' samples. Each CDR3 is given with its conserved first and last residue. The order of the fields is D gene, J gene, clone size, V gene, CDR3 protein, CDR3 DNA. The D gene is left open where the match is weak. Not all rows give a size; the values are once, few, many and, for expanded clones, a class.

>-|TRBJ2-1|few|TRBV18
CASSSLADNEQFF
TGTGCCAGCTCATCATTAGCGGACAATGAGCAGTTCTTC
>-|TRBJ1-5|-|TRBV5-1
CASSLGADNQPQHF
TGCGCCAGCAGCTTGGGGGCGGACAATCAGCCCCAGCATTTT
>TRBD1|TRBJ2-1|-|TRBV2
CASRKGALYNEQFF
TGTGCCAGCAGAAAGGGGGCCCTCTACAATGAGCAGTTCTTC
>-|TRBJ2-5|-|TRBV2
CASSNQETQYF
TGTGCCAGCAGTAATCAAGAGACCCAGTACTTC
>TRBD1|TRBJ1-1|once|TRBV5-5
CASSPQRQGMNTEAFF
TGTGCCAGCAGCCCACAGAGACAGGGCATGAACACTGAAGCTTTCTTT
>TRBD1|TRBJ1-1|-|TRBV5-4
CASSISGGTEAFF
TGTGCCAGCAGCATATCAGGGGGCACTGAAGCTTTCTTT
>-|TRBJ2-1|-|TRBV11-2
CASSFRITAGSNNEQFF
TGTGCCAGCAGCTTCAGGATTACGGCGGGAAGTAACAATGAGCAGTTCTTC
>-|TRBJ2-6|-|TRBV4-1
CASSQGRNSGANVLTF
TGCGCCAGCAGCCAAGGTCGGAACTCTGGGGCCAACGTCCTGACTTTC
>-|TRBJ1-1|-|TRBV5-4
CASSLGQTNTEAFF
TGTGCCAGCAGCTTGGGCCAGACGAACACTGAAGCTTTCTTT
>-|TRBJ2-5|-|TRBV6-5
CASMGSRRETQYF
TGTGCCTCTATGGGCTCCCGGAGAGAGACCCAGTACTTC
>-|TRBJ1-1|-|TRBV6-6
CASTRRTGNTEAFF
TGTGCCAGCACCAGAAGAACGGGGAACACTGAAGCTTTCTTT
>-|TRBJ2-4|-|TRBV19
CASSPAELASPNIQYF
TGTGCCAGTAGTCCCGCCGAGCTAGCGAGCCCAAACATTCAGTACTTC
>-|TRBJ2-1|once|TRBV27
CASSPLGGRRNNEQFF
TGTGCCAGCAGTCCCCTTGGGGGGAGGAGGAACAATGAGCAGTTCTTC
>-|TRBJ2-1|-|TRBV10-2
CASSGSGARNEQFF
TGCGCCAGCAGTGGGTCGGGAGCGCGGAATGAGCAGTTCTTC
>TRBD2|TRBJ2-7|-|TRBV7-9
CASTLQGLVSQQYF
TGTGCCAGCACCTTGCAGGGACTAGTCTCTCAGCAGTACTTC
>TRBD1|TRBJ1-6|-|TRBV6-6
CASSYPGTDNSPLHF
TGTGCCAGCAGTTACCCGGGGACAGATAATTCACCCCTCCACTTT